What follows is one T cell receptor beta chain and its context. Its cognate antigen is unknown. CDR3 length equals 15 residues. Germline CDR1 is MNHNS and CDR2 is SASEGT. V gave up 0 bases and J gave up 4 bases, with 10 bases separating them. These data come from a study of T cells in Graves' hyperthyroidism and ophthalmopathy. RNA transcripts provided the source from which TCR beta CDR3 regions were amplified. HTBI primers were employed in a first-round RT-PCR of the TCR CDR3. TCRdb re-derived calls from the multiplex PCR reads in MiXCR, one entry per CDR3 protein. The sample lists approximately 740,000 distinct CDR3 sequences; less than 15% were seen once. Exclusion of a patient resulted from uncontrolled infection, other autoimmune disease, pregnancy or lactation. Overall study findings and caveats: Median prediction lead before ophthalmopathy onset was about 6.3 months with the model.

V and J are TRBV6-1 and TRBJ1-5, with D hard to call. The sequencing input was blood. The receptor was isolated from a woman aged 18-35 years with Graves' hyperthyroidism. The CDR3: CASSEAADLNQPQHF. The CDR3 DNA sequence: TGTGCCAGCAGTGAAGCAGCGGACCTGAATCAGCCCCAGCATTTT.